The clone carrying this T cell receptor beta chain was recorded many times. The antigen is undetermined. The CDR3 runs to 14 residues. The V gene's germline CDR1 is LNHDA and CDR2 SQIVND (reference sequence). J was trimmed by 0 bases and V by 6 bases; bases with no gene match: 2. Each diagnosis was determined on the basis of clinical symptoms, serum thyroxine, TRAb, thyroid ultrasound and orbital computed tomography. RNA transcripts were the template, and TCR beta CDR3 regions were amplified from them. HTBI primers primed a first-round RT-PCR, and a second-round multiplex PCR followed. From the multiplex PCR reads, TCRdb called clonotypes with MiXCR, one entry per CDR3 protein. The sample holds about 1.1 million distinct CDR3 sequences, about two fifths seen once. The data are from a study of Graves' ophthalmopathy and Graves' hyperthyroidism. Looking at the study overall: Ophthalmopathy absent within 18 months of follow-up marked hyperthyroidism as stable. Study outcomes and limitations: Among expanded thyroid clonotypes above 0.001 frequency, most also occurred in blood.

The clonotype originates from an adult man with Graves' hyperthyroidism. The V gene is TRBV19, the J gene TRBJ1-5, with 7 bases aligning to TRBD1. The sequenced sample was peripheral blood or thyroid tissue (not recorded which). CDR3 nucleotide sequence: TGTGCCAGTAGGAGACAGGGTAGCAATCAGCCCCAGCATTTT. Amino acids: CASRRQGSNQPQHF. The full variable domain, in which reference TRBV19 and TRBJ1-5 provide the parts outside the CDR3, is DGGITQSPKYLFRKEGQNVTLSCEQNLNHDAMYWYRQDPGQGLRLIYYSQIVNDFQKGDIAEGYSVSREKKESFPLTVTSAQKNPTAFYLCASRRQGSNQPQHFGDGTRLSIL.